The 17 T cell receptor beta chains listed next were all sequenced from one sample in a study of blood T cell repertoires in COVID-19. The assay was immunoSEQ multiplex PCR, and TCRdb's table has in-frame clones only and misses some. In the table there are about 190,000 clones, roughly 79% of which are singletons. Sequenced: peripheral blood. These receptors were collected from a woman in her 70s with acute or convalescent COVID-19.

V gene TRBV21-1 combines with J gene TRBJ2-2; the D call in the table, TRBD2, was not verified against the DNA. TRBV21-1 represents a pseudogene. The CDR3 has 18 residues. The DNA for the CDR3 is TGTGCCAGCAGCAAAATCTCCCAAGGGACTATCGATACCGGGGAGCTGTTTTTT. Amino acids: CASSKISQGTIDTGELFF.

The V gene is TRBV5-4, the J gene TRBJ2-2; possible D gene TRBD2, 7 bases. Per the germline V gene, CDR1 is SGHNT and CDR2 is YYREEE (reference sequence). CDR3 length equals 19 residues. V was pared by 0 bases and J by 6 bases, with 24 bases between. The CDR3 coding sequence is TGTGCCAGCAGCTTGGATATCGGCCGGGGGGCGGGAGCCGCCGGGGAGCTGTTTTTT. It specifies CASSLDIGRGAGAAGELFF.

This clone was picked up one time. The rearrangement joins TRBV25-1 to TRBJ2-7; D not certain. Trimming took off 6 bases at V and 3 bases at J, with 9 bases between the two ends. Germline assignment: CDR1 MGHDK and CDR2 SYGVNS. This CDR3 has 12 amino acids. DNA for the CDR3: TGTGCCAGCAGACACACGGGCTACGAGCAGTACTTC. It translates to CASRHTGYEQYF.

The V and J genes are TRBV19 and TRBJ1-5; 8 positions match TRBD1. The germline gives CDR1 LNHDA, CDR2 SQIVND (reference sequence). This CDR3 spans 18 amino acids. After removal of 0 bases from V and 3 bases from J, the junction contained 10 bases not matched to a gene. The CDR3, as DNA: TGTGCCAGTAGTATAGATCTTGGGACAGGCCTCCCCAATCAGCCCCAGCATTTT. Translated, it gives CASSIDLGTGLPNQPQHF.

The rearrangement uses TRBV7-9 and TRBJ2-6, with a possible D match to TRBD2 (5 bases). The V gene lost 9 bases and the J gene lost 0 bases, with 9 bases spanning the gap. Germline assignment: CDR1 SEHNR and CDR2 FQNEAQ (reference sequence). The CDR3 sequence is 14 residues long. The CDR3, as DNA: TGTGCCAGGGACGGACTCTCTGGGGCCAACGTCCTGACTTTC. Amino acids: CARDGLSGANVLTF. Variable domain in full (rest from reference TRBV7-9 and TRBJ2-6): DTGVSQNPRHKITKRGQNVTFRCDPISEHNRLYWYRQTLGQGPEFLTYFQNEAQLEKSRLLSDRFSAERPKGSFSTLEIQRTEQGDSAMYLCARDGLSGANVLTFGAGSRLTVL.

This clone was picked up many times. This chain joins TRBV19 and TRBJ2-1; D is uncertain. This CDR3 comprises 13 residues. Between the trimmed V and J ends, which lost 2 bases and 7 bases, there was a span of 9 bases. Germline values: CDR1 LNHDA, CDR2 SQIVND (reference sequence). The CDR3, as DNA: TGTGCCAGTAGTATAAGCACTATTAATGAGCAGTTCTTC. Encoded protein: CASSISTINEQFF.

The chain joins TRBV28 to TRBJ2-1, with 9 bases aligning to TRBD2. This CDR3 is 15 amino acids long. The V gene's germline CDR1 is MDHEN and CDR2 SYDVKM. The V segment lost 7 bases and the J segment 3 bases; nucleotides outside the gene matches: 7. The CDR3 sequence is CASTWGAGGYNEQFF. In DNA, the CDR3 is TGTGCCAGCACATGGGGAGCGGGAGGCTACAATGAGCAGTTCTTC.

This clone was observed a handful of times. The J gene is TRBJ2-5, the V gene TRBV2; perhaps TRBD2 as D (6 bases). The CDR3 has 16 amino acids. V lost 2 bases and J lost 2, with 15 bases in between. Germline V gene lookup returns CDR1 SNHLY and CDR2 FYNNEI. The CDR3 reads CASSELLANTQETQYF. DNA of the CDR3: TGTGCCAGCAGTGAATTGCTAGCGAACACACAAGAGACCCAGTACTTC. Variable domain in full (rest from reference TRBV2 and TRBJ2-5): EPEVTQTPSHQVTQMGQEVILRCVPISNHLYFYWYRQILGQKVEFLVSFYNNEISEKSEIFDDQFSVERPDGSNFTLKIRSTKLEDSAMYFCASSELLANTQETQYFGPGTRLLVL.

The CDR3 DNA reads TGTGCCAGCAGAGCAAACAACGGGGAGCAGTACTTC. Its protein is CASRANNGEQYF. The chain employs TRBV2 and TRBJ2-7; no definite D call. There are 12 residues in the CDR3. Germline-derived CDR1 and CDR2 are SNHLY and FYNNEI. Trimming shortened V by 6 bases and J by 7 bases, and 13 bases separated the two germline ends.

The CDR3 region is CASSQDSGIQHF. CDR3 in DNA: TGTGCCAGCAGCCAAGATTCCGGGATCCAGCATTTT. This chain links TRBV4-2 with TRBJ1-5, with D uncertain. The ends were cut back, 0 bases at V and 12 bases at J, with 9 bases in the middle. The CDR3 contains 12 residues. Looked up from germline, CDR1 is LGHNA and CDR2 is YNFKEQ.

The chain combines TRBV7-8 with TRBJ2-7; 12 bases align to TRBD2. The CDR3 is made up of 15 amino acids. With 1 base clipped from V and 4 bases from J, the junction kept 2 bases outside the gene matches. CDR1 and CDR2 (germline): SGHVS, FQNEAQ. The CDR3 loop reads CASSLVLAGGYEQYF. The CDR3 region has the DNA TGTGCCAGCAGCTTAGTACTAGCGGGAGGATACGAGCAGTACTTC.

This chain links TRBV19 with TRBJ2-1; 7 nucleotides agree with TRBD2. There are 17 residues in the CDR3. Germline CDR1 LNHDA, CDR2 SQIVND (reference sequence). V lost 4 bases to trimming and J lost 4 bases; unmatched junction nucleotides: 13. Here the CDR3 DNA reads TGTGCCAGTAGTAACCCCTCTAGCGGTAGCGGGTACAATGAGCAGTTCTTC. This gives the protein CASSNPSSGSGYNEQFF.

In nucleotides, the CDR3 is TGTGCCAGTAGTATACGGAGCGGGGCGAGTACCGGGGAGCTGTTTTTT. As protein: CASSIRSGASTGELFF. This chain connects TRBV19 to TRBJ2-2; 7 nucleotides line up with TRBD2. CDR1 is LNHDA, CDR2 SQIVND, per germline (reference sequence). CDR3 length equals 16 residues. The J segment lost 5 bases and the V segment lost 2 bases, leaving 8 bases of the junction unmatched.

This sequence joins TRBV2 and TRBJ2-2; 9 bases are a match to TRBD2. V shed 3 bases, J shed 5 bases, and the junction held 7 bases outside the gene matches. CDR3 length equals 16 residues. The germline CDR1 and CDR2 sequences are SNHLY and FYNNEI. The CDR3 nucleotides are TGTGCCAGCAGTGAGGGACTAGCCCGTGGGACCGGGGAGCTGTTTTTT. Translated, it gives CASSEGLARGTGELFF.

J is TRBJ1-5 and V is TRBV2, with a weak D call TRBD1 (6 bases). V shed 3 bases and J shed 5 bases, with 11 bases lying between them. The CDR3 has 14 residues. The germline CDR1 and CDR2 sequences are SNHLY and FYNNEI. The CDR3 is CASSEGGGDQPQHF. CDR3 nucleotides: TGTGCCAGCAGTGAGGGAGGGGGTGATCAGCCCCAGCATTTT.

The genes are TRBV12-3 or TRBV12-4 and TRBJ1-1, with D possibly being TRBD1 (6 bases). Trimming took off 7 bases at V and 6 bases at J, with 15 bases between the two ends. This CDR3 has 13 residues. CDR3 in DNA: TGTGCCAGCATCCTCATAGGGGGAGCTGAAGCTTTCTTT. Protein sequence: CASILIGGAEAFF.

The chain is built from TRBV20-1 and TRBJ2-7; 8 bases agree with TRBD2. CDR1 DFQATT and CDR2 SNEGSKA come from the germline V gene (reference sequence). The CDR3 is 14 residues long. Unmatched junction bases numbered 4, after V lost 3 bases and J lost 0 bases. CDR3: CSASPSGGSYEQYF. DNA for the CDR3: TGCAGTGCTAGTCCCAGCGGGGGCTCCTACGAGCAGTACTTC.